This T cell receptor (beta chain) was recovered during a study of shared clonotypes between healthy human individuals. Study-wide background: CD4 naive cells filled three plates per donor, CD4 memory three, CD8 naive two and CD8 memory one.

This clone was found a few times. The germline gives CDR1 MNHNS, CDR2 SASEGT. The CDR3 has 12 residues. With 8 bases clipped from V and 5 bases from J, the junction kept 6 bases outside the gene matches. The data were produced by immunoSEQ multiplex PCR, yet TCRdb's version contains in-frame clones alone and is incomplete. The data contain fewer than 850,000 clones, approximately 75% of them seen just once; the ten biggest clones take up around 2%. V usage is TRBV6-1 and J usage is TRBJ2-7; 7 nucleotides agree with TRBD1. The sequence was collected from a woman aged 25 to 39 in good health. The sequenced material came from memory CD4+ T cells sorted from blood. Subset meaning: CD45RA-negative fraction. The CDR3 sequence is CASETGKDEQYF. The CDR3 nucleotides are TGTGCCAGCGAGACAGGGAAAGACGAGCAGTACTTC.